This T cell receptor (beta chain) was found in a study of cytomegalovirus exposure and HLA in healthy donors. Study-level background: An analysis done earlier identified fewer than 140 million unique TCR beta sequences from around 180 million T cells.

The PCR used 60 Vbeta and 13 Jbeta primers. Produced via immunoSEQ multiplex PCR; TCRdb's table is partial and in-frame only. The table has 110,000 to 150,000 clones, 65% to 85% seen once. Regarding this clone: The antigen remains undetermined.

The V end was cut by 1 base, the J end by 6 bases, with 10 bases between. The germline V gene encodes CDR1 PRHDT and CDR2 FYEKMQ (reference sequence). The CDR3 is made up of 15 amino acids. Whole-study results and caveats: It was reportedly the case that the classifier diagnosed cytomegalovirus status with high specificity and sensitivity.

This clonotype was sampled from a woman in her thirties or forties in good health and CMV-seropositive. This sequence joins TRBV13 and TRBJ1-6; D is unresolved. Sequencing input: PBMCs. This chain's CDR3 is CASSLVAAGNSPLHF. The CDR3, as DNA: TGTGCCAGCAGCTTAGTTGCCGCCGGTAATTCACCCCTCCACTTT.